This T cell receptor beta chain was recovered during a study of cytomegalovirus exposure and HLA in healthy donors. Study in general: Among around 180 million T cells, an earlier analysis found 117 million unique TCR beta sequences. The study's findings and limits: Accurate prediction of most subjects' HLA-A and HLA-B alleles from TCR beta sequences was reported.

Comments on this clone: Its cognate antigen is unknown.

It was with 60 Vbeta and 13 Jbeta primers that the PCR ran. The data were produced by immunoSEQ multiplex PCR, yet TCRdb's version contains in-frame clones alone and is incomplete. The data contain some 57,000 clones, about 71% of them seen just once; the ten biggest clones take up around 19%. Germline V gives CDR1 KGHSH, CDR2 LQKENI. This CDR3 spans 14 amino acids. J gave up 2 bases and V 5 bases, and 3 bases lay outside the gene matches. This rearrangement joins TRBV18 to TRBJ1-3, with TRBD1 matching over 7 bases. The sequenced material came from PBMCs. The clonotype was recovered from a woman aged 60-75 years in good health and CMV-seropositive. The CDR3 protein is CASSSGGTGNTIYF. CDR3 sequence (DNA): TGTGCCAGCTCATCAGGGGGGACTGGAAACACCATATATTTT.